Listed here are 5 T cell receptor beta chains from one sample, sequenced in a study of post-analysis software for immune sequencing data. Unique-molecular-identifier-tagged TCR beta cDNA libraries were used. TCRdb redid the calling of the PCR reads with MiXCR, one entry per CDR3 protein. Counted here are about 540,000 distinct CDR3 sequences, around 31% occurring once; the ten biggest clones make up approximately 6%. The study's findings and limits: Five or six TRBV segments were significantly more frequent in patients than in controls. TRBV5-6, TRBV5-1 and TRBV20-1 were among these segments.

Antigens for these TCRs are unknown. Input material: blood. Every receptor here comes from a girl aged 2-17 years with multiple sclerosis.

V and J are TRBV4-2 and TRBJ1-2, with 8 nucleotides matching TRBD1. CDR1 is LGHNA and CDR2 is YNFKEQ in the germline V gene. The V and J ends lost 4 bases and 10 bases, in that order; junction bases with no gene match: 14. CDR3 length equals 15 residues. For the CDR3, the DNA is TGTGCCAGCAGCCCTCCCGAGACAGGGGAGAAAGACTACACCTTC. It specifies CASSPPETGEKDYTF.

This clonotype was counted between two and nine times. A read error may account for a junction end that differs from germline. The genes are TRBV7-9 and TRBJ1-2; 7 bases match TRBD1. Germline CDR1 reads SEHNR; CDR2 reads FQNEAQ (reference sequence). This CDR3 is built from 13 residues. The CDR3 loop is CASSLDRVHGYTF. The CDR3 DNA is TGTGCCAGCAGTTTAGACAGGGTCCATGGCTACACCTTC.

Comments on this clonotype: Just one base apart from a much larger clone, this may be a read error. The chain joins TRBV7-9 to TRBJ2-3; D gene unclear. CDR1 is SEHNR and CDR2 is FQNEAQ in the germline V gene (reference sequence). CDR3 size: 11 residues. The CDR3 bases are TGTTCCAGCAGGAACACAGATACGCAGTATTTT. Amino acid sequence: CSSRNTDTQYF.

This rearrangement joins TRBV20-1 to TRBJ1-5; D uncertain. This CDR3 is 16 amino acids long. The V gene lost 6 bases and the J gene lost 0 bases, with 18 bases spanning the gap. Germline V gene sequence: CDR1 DFQATT, CDR2 SNEGSKA (reference sequence). CDR3 sequence reads: CSATTVAVYSNQPQHF. CDR3 nucleotides: TGCAGTGCCACGACGGTGGCGGTCTATAGCAATCAGCCCCAGCATTTT.

As DNA, the CDR3 is TGCGCCAGCAGCCAAAGGGAAGATACGCAGTATTTT. This codes for CASSQREDTQYF. This chain uses TRBV4-1 with TRBJ2-3; no clear D gene. The CDR3 loop spans 12 amino acids. Germline assignment: CDR1 MGHRA and CDR2 YSYEKL. Trimming took off 2 bases at V and 5 bases at J, with 5 bases between the two ends.